The 29 T cell receptor beta chains in this list originate from one sample, sequenced in a study of cytomegalovirus exposure and HLA in healthy donors. The primer mix had 60 Vbeta and 13 Jbeta primers. Produced via immunoSEQ multiplex PCR; TCRdb's table is partial and in-frame only. The sample consists of under 150,000 clones, just under 70% of them appearing once. The sample consisted of PBMCs. All receptors derive from a man aged 55-75 years in good health and CMV-seronegative.

This rearrangement joins TRBV10-3 to TRBJ1-1, with D unclear. V lost 2 bases to trimming and J lost 7 bases, with 8 bases between them. Germline V gene data show CDR1 as ENHRY and CDR2 as SYGVKD. The CDR3 length is 12 residues. CDR3 nucleotides: TGTGCCATCAGTGAGACTACATATGAAGCTTTCTTT. This codes for CAISETTYEAFF.

The chain recombines TRBV6-5 with TRBJ1-1, with 9 bases lining up with TRBD1. Germline trimming cut 4 bases from V and 11 bases from J; bases unmatched to any gene: 14. Germline V lookup: CDR1 MNHEY, CDR2 SVGAGI. This CDR3 spans 15 amino acids. As DNA, the CDR3 is TGTGCCAGCAGTTTTTTGTCTCTACAGGGGGCTGGGGCTTTCTTT. It yields the protein CASSFLSLQGAGAFF.

The chain has TRBV6-4 and TRBJ2-1, with a possible D match to TRBD2 (5 bases). The V end was cut by 6 bases, the J end by 1 base, with 10 bases between. Germline loops: CDR1 MRHNA, CDR2 SNTAGT. This CDR3 comprises 14 residues. The CDR3 region is CASSRDGSYNEQFF. The CDR3 bases are TGTGCCAGCAGCCGGGATGGGTCCTACAATGAGCAGTTCTTC.

This clone was counted between two and nine times. The J gene is TRBJ1-4, the V gene TRBV7-8; 7 bases line up with TRBD1. The V gene's germline CDR1 is SGHVS and CDR2 FQNEAQ. V trimming: 1 base; J trimming: 1 base; junction bases outside the gene matches: 6. This CDR3 region has 17 residues. In DNA form, the CDR3 reads TGTGCCAGCAGCTTAGTCCGGGACAGCCTAACTAATGAAAAACTGTTTTTT. It specifies CASSLVRDSLTNEKLFF.

The chain joins TRBV28 to TRBJ2-7; 8 bases fit TRBD1. Germline V lookup: CDR1 MDHEN, CDR2 SYDVKM. The length of the CDR3 is 14 residues. J gave up 4 bases and V 4 bases, and 6 bases lay outside the gene matches. CDR3 region: CASSYPGQAYEQYF. As DNA, the CDR3 is TGTGCCAGCAGTTACCCGGGACAGGCTTACGAGCAGTACTTC.

J is TRBJ1-6 and V is TRBV30, with 9 bases aligning to TRBD1. V trimming: 0 bases; J trimming: 7 bases; junction bases outside the gene matches: 1. CDR3 size: 14 residues. Per the germline V gene, CDR1 is GTSNPN and CDR2 is SVGIG (reference sequence). The CDR3 reads CAWSVGQGNSPLHF. The CDR3 nucleotides read TGTGCCTGGAGTGTAGGACAGGGGAATTCACCCCTCCACTTT. Using reference TRBV30 and TRBJ1-6 for the parts outside the CDR3, the full variable domain is SQTIHQWPATLVQPVGSPLSLECTVEGTSNPNLYWYRQAAGRGLQLLFYSVGIGQISSEVPQNLSASRPQDRQFILSSKKLLLSDSGFYLCAWSVGQGNSPLHFGNGTRLTVT.

The CDR3 DNA reads as TGTGCCAGCAGCGTAGCTCAGGGTGGCTACACCTTC. Protein sequence: CASSVAQGGYTF. This chain connects TRBV9 to TRBJ1-2, with D maybe TRBD1 (5 bases). V shed 0 bases and J shed 7 bases, with 7 bases lying between them. This CDR3 comprises 12 residues. Looked up from germline, CDR1 is SGDLS and CDR2 is YYNGEE. Combining the CDR3 with reference TRBV9 and TRBJ1-2 gives the whole variable domain DSGVTQTPKHLITATGQRVTLRCSPRSGDLSVYWYQQSLDQGLQFLIQYYNGEERAKGNILERFSAQQFPDLHSELNLSSLELGDSALYFCASSVAQGGYTFGSGTRLTVV.

This clone has more than one count but fewer than ten. The CDR3 DNA is TGTGCCAGCAGTCTGGTCCCGGCTAGCGATGAGCAGTTCTTC. Encoded protein: CASSLVPASDEQFF. This sequence joins TRBV28 and TRBJ2-1; D is possibly TRBD2 (6 bases). Trimming pared 5 bases from V and 8 bases from J, leaving 16 bases between. CDR3 length equals 14 residues. CDR1 and CDR2 (germline): MDHEN, SYDVKM.

J is TRBJ2-7 and V is TRBV10-3; D perhaps matches TRBD1 (5 bases). The CDR3 length is 15 residues. Germline V CDR1 and CDR2: ENHRY, SYGVKD. V lost 3 bases, J lost 2 bases, and 14 bases lay in between. The CDR3 region has the DNA TGTGCCATCAGTGATACGGTTAAGGGGACCTACGAGCAGTACTTC. This codes for CAISDTVKGTYEQYF.

The V gene is TRBV5-4, the J gene TRBJ2-3, with 9 bases lining up with TRBD2. The junction had 9 bases not matched to a gene; V was cut back by 1 base and J by 0 bases. Germline-derived CDR1 and CDR2 are SGHNT and YYREEE (reference sequence). The CDR3 is 18 amino acids. The CDR3 spells CASSLSLAGPTSTDTQYF. CDR3 DNA sequence: TGTGCCAGCAGCTTGAGTCTAGCGGGACCCACTAGCACAGATACGCAGTATTTT.

The CDR3 DNA sequence: TGTGCCAGCAGCTTGTGGCGGAGCAGCCAAGAGACCCAGTACTTC. Translating it yields CASSLWRSSQETQYF. The chain carries TRBV5-6 and TRBJ2-5; D gene uncertain. The CDR3 extends over 15 amino acids. The V end was cut by 1 base, the J end by 1 base, with 11 bases between. Germline-derived CDR1 and CDR2 are SGHDT and YYEEEE.

The V call is TRBV6-1, the J call TRBJ2-1; 12 nucleotides match TRBD2. Germline trimming cut 8 bases from V and 4 bases from J; bases unmatched to any gene: 3. The CDR3 is 14 residues long. Per germline, CDR1 MNHNS and CDR2 SASEGT. In DNA form, the CDR3 reads TGTGCCAGCGAAGGGACTAGCGGGTACAATGAGCAGTTCTTC. The encoded protein is CASEGTSGYNEQFF.

The genes are TRBV18 and TRBJ2-7; 8 nucleotides agree with TRBD1. The germline V gene has CDR1 KGHSH and CDR2 LQKENI. The CDR3 extends over 13 amino acids. V lost 6 bases and J lost 5; bases outside the gene matches: 6. The CDR3 DNA reads TGTGCCAGCTCCCTCCAACAGGGGGACGAGCAGTACTTC. Translating gives CASSLQQGDEQYF.

This clone was recorded a few times. The chain employs TRBV21-1 and TRBJ1-5; no check of the table's D call, TRBD1, against the DNA was made. TRBV21-1 is a known pseudogene. The CDR3 sequence is 15 residues long. CDR3 amino acids: CASSEGQEGNQPQHF. For the CDR3, the DNA is TGTGCCAGCAGCGAGGGACAGGAGGGAAATCAGCCCCAGCATTTT.

The CDR3 sequence is CASSLQVGNNEQFF. CDR3 nucleotides: TGTGCCAGCAGCCTACAAGTGGGCAACAATGAGCAGTTCTTC. The J gene is TRBJ2-1, the V gene TRBV7-2, with D hard to call. Trimming took off 5 bases at V and 5 bases at J, with 13 bases between the two ends. The CDR3 spans 14 residues. CDR1 SGHTA and CDR2 FQGNSA come from the germline V gene.

The chain employs TRBV6-1 and TRBJ2-7; unclear D gene. Trimming took 0 bases from V and 5 from J, leaving 8 bases between them. This CDR3 spans 13 amino acids. Germline V lookup: CDR1 MNHNS, CDR2 SASEGT. The CDR3 nucleotides read TGTGCCAGCAGTGAAGCATTGGGCCACGAGCAGTACTTC. Residues: CASSEALGHEQYF.

The rearrangement joins TRBV27 to TRBJ1-6, with a tentative D call TRBD1 (5 bases). CDR1 and CDR2 from the germline V gene are MNHEY and SMNVEV (reference sequence). This CDR3 is 15 amino acids long. The germline V and J ends were trimmed by 2 bases and 8 bases, with 13 bases remaining between them. The chain's CDR3 is CASSLQSRAHSPLHF. The CDR3 nucleotides are TGTGCCAGCAGTTTACAGAGCAGGGCCCATTCACCCCTCCACTTT.

The genes are TRBV10-1 and TRBJ2-7; D might be TRBD2 (6 bases). The CDR3 extends over 15 amino acids. Trimming cost V 6 bases and J 1 base, with 16 bases left between them. Germline values: CDR1 WNHNN, CDR2 SYGVQD (reference sequence). The CDR3 here is CASSGTADPSYEQYF. The CDR3 coding sequence is TGCGCCAGCAGCGGGACTGCAGATCCTTCCTACGAGCAGTACTTC.

The gene calls are TRBV28 and TRBJ2-5, with TRBD2 identical over 8 bases. Germline V CDR1 and CDR2: MDHEN, SYDVKM. CDR3 length equals 17 residues. With 3 bases clipped from V and 1 base from J, the junction kept 10 bases outside the gene matches. CDR3 sequence: CASSFPSGRDSQETQYF. In nucleotides, the CDR3 is TGTGCCAGCAGTTTTCCGAGCGGGAGAGACTCCCAAGAGACCCAGTACTTC.

This chain links TRBV29-1 with TRBJ2-1; TRBD2 aligns across 14 bases. CDR3 length: 13 amino acids. Trimming took 4 bases from V and 10 from J; bases not matched to a gene: 3. Germline CDR1 is SQVTM and CDR2 is ANQGSEA. The CDR3 loop is CSVVRTSGGEQFF. The CDR3 coding sequence is TGCAGCGTTGTGCGGACTAGCGGGGGGGAGCAGTTCTTC.

The gene calls are TRBV18 and TRBJ1-2; 7 nucleotides agree with TRBD1. J was trimmed by 8 bases and V by 2 bases; bases with no gene match: 8. Germline assignment: CDR1 KGHSH and CDR2 LQKENI. This CDR3 has 14 amino acids. CDR3 region: CASSPDSQGRGYTF. In nucleotides, the CDR3 is TGTGCCAGCTCACCAGATTCACAGGGGAGAGGCTACACCTTC.

The rearrangement joins TRBV13 to TRBJ2-3; TRBD1 aligns across 9 bases. Germline V CDR1 and CDR2: PRHDT, FYEKMQ (reference sequence). Trimming removed 5 bases from V and 14 bases from J; junction bases left unmatched: 11. The CDR3 loop spans 13 amino acids. The CDR3 coding sequence is TGTGCCAGCAGCCCAAACAGGGGGCGCTTTGGGTATTTT. Translated: CASSPNRGRFGYF.

The V gene is TRBV11-2, the J gene TRBJ2-1, with D tentatively TRBD2 (6 bases). Germline loops: CDR1 SGHAT, CDR2 FQNNGV. The CDR3 extends over 17 amino acids. The ends were cut back, 5 bases at V and 9 bases at J, with 26 bases in the middle. The CDR3 coding sequence is TGTGCCAGCAGCCAATCAAGCCTCCGACTAGTTGTCAGTGAGCAGTTCTTC. Amino acid sequence: CASSQSSLRLVVSEQFF.

This clone was detected a few times. This chain joins TRBV5-1 and TRBJ2-5, with 11 bases identical to TRBD2. After removal of 0 bases from V and 4 bases from J, the junction contained 11 bases not matched to a gene. The CDR3 is made up of 18 amino acids. Germline V gene sequence: CDR1 SGHRS, CDR2 YFSETQ. Written as DNA, the CDR3 is TGCGCCAGCAGCTTGGCCCGCGTGACTAGCGGGAAGGGAGAGACCCAGTACTTC. Protein product: CASSLARVTSGKGETQYF.

In this sample, this clone turned up once. This chain joins TRBV5-1 and TRBJ2-1; possibly TRBD2 for D (5 bases). The CDR3 loop spans 16 amino acids. Per the germline V gene, CDR1 is SGHRS and CDR2 is YFSETQ. Trimming cost V 0 bases and J 8 bases, with 18 bases left between them. The CDR3 here is CASSLEPGSKDYEQFF. The CDR3 DNA is TGCGCCAGCAGCTTGGAACCGGGATCAAAGGACTATGAGCAGTTCTTC.

This rearrangement joins TRBV9 to TRBJ1-1, with 11 bases fitting TRBD1. Germline CDR1 SGDLS, CDR2 YYNGEE. Losses at the gene ends were 0 bases for V and 3 bases for J; bases not matched to a gene: 10. The CDR3 runs to 18 residues. The CDR3 spells CASSVAPSGQGADTEAFF. CDR3 DNA: TGTGCCAGCAGCGTAGCCCCATCCGGACAGGGGGCGGACACTGAAGCTTTCTTT.

The V gene is TRBV5-4, the J gene TRBJ2-3, with 11 bases lining up with TRBD2. V lost 0 bases, J lost 3 bases, and 3 bases stayed unmatched. The CDR3 runs 16 residues. Germline-derived CDR1 and CDR2 are SGHNT and YYREEE (reference sequence). CDR3 sequence reads: CASSLDLAGGTDTQYF. The DNA for the CDR3 is TGTGCCAGCAGCTTGGACCTAGCGGGAGGAACAGATACGCAGTATTTT.

This clone was seen more than once but under ten times. The chain carries TRBV13 and TRBJ1-2; 7 bases align to TRBD1. Germline V lookup: CDR1 PRHDT, CDR2 FYEKMQ (reference sequence). This CDR3 is 15 amino acids long. V lost 5 bases to trimming and J lost 4 bases; unmatched junction nucleotides: 10. The CDR3: CASSPIGGAGYGYTF. For the CDR3, the DNA is TGTGCCAGCAGCCCGATAGGGGGCGCGGGCTATGGCTACACCTTC.

The chain recombines TRBV10-3 with TRBJ1-1; no reliable D call. Trimming took 6 bases from V and 0 from J, leaving 8 bases between them. Germline CDR1 reads ENHRY; CDR2 reads SYGVKD. The CDR3 spans 13 residues. The CDR3 spells CAIRQVLNTEAFF. The CDR3 DNA follows: TGTGCCATCAGGCAGGTCCTGAACACTGAAGCTTTCTTT.